This TCR beta chain was retrieved from a study of T-cell memory formation after mild COVID-19 (dated by TCRdb to the early 2020s). For context, the study as a whole: Most TCR sequence clusters were specific to one of the two donors. In a couple of donors, T-cell clones that expanded and contracted after mild COVID-19 were tracked by sequencing TCRalpha and TCRbeta repertoires over time. Two young, previously healthy adult volunteers, one female and one male, were included in the cohort. What the research found in general, with its limitations: Clones contracting from day 15 to 85 had balanced CD4/CD8 phenotypes, while a second wave expanding from day 15 to 37 was biased towards CD4+. Some responding clones were detected in pre-infection memory, suggesting pre-existing cross-reactive memory T cells joined the SARS-CoV-2 response. Contracting CD4+ clones were located mainly in the CM and EM memory subsets, whereas CD8+ clones were found to be enriched in EMRA. The study covered only two mild cases, and larger cohorts including severe cases with pre-infection samples were considered necessary. SARS-CoV-2 specificity of the second-wave clones peaking on day 37 was not confirmed.

On this clonotype itself: Its antigen remains unidentified. Qualities for individual bases were not recorded, and no much larger clone is one base off.

CDR1 and CDR2 were assigned from the germline V gene as SGHTA and FQGNSA. The CDR3, from cysteine to phenylalanine, totals 14 residues. Only the CDR3 DNA is retained, 42 bases long and in frame from the first base. V and J are truncated by 5 bases and 5 bases respectively, leaving an intervening sequence of 13 bases. The sequencer was an Illumina NovaSeq 6000. TCRalpha and TCRbeta cDNA libraries were built by 5'RACE with constant-segment primers, adding sample barcodes and unique molecular identifiers. Trizol reagent was used to extract RNA from every sample. Amplification of the libraries took two PCR steps, and the second step added a second sample barcode plus Illumina TruSeq adapters. Libraries were sequenced on an Illumina NovaSeq with 2 x 150 bp paired-end reads. On the authors' methods: The reads were demultiplexed and collapsed into UMI-guided consensus sequences using migec v1.2.7. Using mixcr v2.1.11, UMI consensuses were aligned to TRA and TRB V and J templates and then assembled into clonotypes. Clonotypes were classified as expanded or contracted when called significant by both edgeR and NoisET, with noise models trained on biological replicates. For edgeR calls, the thresholds were a false discovery rate-adjusted p below 0.01 and a log2 fold-change of 1. As an exploratory analysis of dynamics, max-normalized trajectories of the 1000 most abundant clonotypes were examined by PCA with hierarchical clustering. Each responding clone was given a CD4 or CD8 phenotype based on the CD4+ and CD8+ repertoires, which had been sequenced separately. TCRdb reworked the public reads: Q25 trimming with fastp, MiXCR clone assembly, productive beta chains retained. Each record represents a unique CDR3 protein, reported with the most common genes and DNA among its rows. These V and J calls derive from TCRdb rather than the authors' analysis. The sample yields about 160,000 distinct CDR3 sequences; around a third were counted once. Of the sample, more than 10% is held by the ten largest clones.

Ficoll-Paque density gradient centrifugation was used to isolate PBMCs. The sequence came from an adult woman who had mild COVID-19 (a few samples of this study predate the infection). The sample titles of this study are shuffled in the database, so cell type and time point are left out; the donor was told from shared clones. The rearranged segments are TRBV7-2 and TRBJ2-1; TRBD2 is possibly the D segment (6 matching bases). The sample consisted of PBMCs or a T cell subset sorted from them (not recorded which). The CDR3 here reads CASSLVAGHNEQFF. The bases are TGTGCCAGCAGCCTCGTCGCGGGGCACAATGAGCAGTTCTTC.